These 8 T cell receptor beta chains were sequenced from one sample in a study of control samples from healthy donors and cancer patients (dated by TCRdb to between 2020 and 2021). The method behind the library was the immunoSEQ multiplex PCR assay. The table was pulled from immuneACCESS by TCRdb, which kept in-frame rearrangements only. Such tables lose some clones; where checked, under half of the loss comes from unresolved V genes, and the rest has no known cause. The sample table lists approximately 70,000 clones, roughly 80% of them with a count of one. About 15% of the sample is in the top ten clones. The sample was blood. These receptor sequences come from a man aged 45-65 years in good health.

J is TRBJ2-7 and V is TRBV19; TRBD1 aligns across 7 bases. Germline loops: CDR1 LNHDA, CDR2 SQIVND (reference sequence). V gave up 8 bases and J gave up 0 bases; unmatched junction bases: 10. This CDR3 region has 15 residues. CDR3 coding DNA: TGTGCCAGTCACCCATCAGGGGGAAACTCCTACGAGCAGTACTTC. Translation: CASHPSGGNSYEQYF.

The chain combines TRBV9 with TRBJ2-2; TRBD2 matches 12 bases. This CDR3 is built from 17 residues. The J segment lost 0 bases and the V segment lost 2 bases, leaving 2 bases of the junction unmatched. Germline CDR1 is SGDLS and CDR2 is YYNGEE. The CDR3: CASSVGLAGTNTGELFF. The CDR3 coding sequence is TGTGCCAGCAGCGTCGGACTAGCGGGAACGAACACCGGGGAGCTGTTTTTT. Full variable domain (missing parts from reference TRBV9 and TRBJ2-2): DSGVTQTPKHLITATGQRVTLRCSPRSGDLSVYWYQQSLDQGLQFLIQYYNGEERAKGNILERFSAQQFPDLHSELNLSSLELGDSALYFCASSVGLAGTNTGELFFGEGSRLTVL.

CDR3 sequence reads: CASSLEGRTGALNTEAFF. The CDR3 region has the DNA TGCGCCAGCAGCCTGGAGGGTCGGACAGGGGCGTTGAACACTGAAGCTTTCTTT. The rearrangement uses TRBV5-1 and TRBJ1-1, with 9 bases that match TRBD1. Germline CDR1 and CDR2: SGHRS and YFSETQ. The V gene end was trimmed by 4 bases and the J gene end by 0 bases; junction bases not matched to a gene: 13. The CDR3 covers 18 residues. The variable domain in full, with the rest retrieved from reference TRBV5-1 and TRBJ1-1, is KAGVTQTPRYLIKTRGQQVTLSCSPISGHRSVSWYQQTPGQGLQFLFEYFSETQRNKGNFPGRFSGRQFSNSRSEMNVSTLELGDSALYLCASSLEGRTGALNTEAFFGQGTRLTVV.

CDR3 region: CASSPASPETQYF. The CDR3 coding sequence is TGTGCCAGCTCACCGGCTAGCCCAGAGACCCAGTACTTC. The chain recombines TRBV18 with TRBJ2-5, with D tentatively TRBD2 (5 bases). Germline V gene data show CDR1 as KGHSH and CDR2 as LQKENI. The V end was cut by 3 bases, the J end by 4 bases, with 9 bases between. This CDR3 has 13 amino acids.

This clone was seen just once. The rearrangement links TRBV6-5 to TRBJ1-2; weak D call: TRBD1 (5 bases). Between the trimmed V and J ends, which lost 8 bases and 4 bases, there was a span of 14 bases. Germline CDR1 is MNHEY and CDR2 is SVGAGI. The CDR3 is 13 amino acids. Here the CDR3 DNA reads TGTGCCAGCCTATCGGGACGGACCTATGGCTACACCTTC. This sequence encodes CASLSGRTYGYTF.

This clone was counted a single time. The chain has TRBV27 and TRBJ2-7; TRBD1 matches 10 bases. CDR3 length equals 17 residues. Germline CDR1 MNHEY, CDR2 SMNVEV (reference sequence). The junction had 15 bases not matched to a gene; V was cut back by 5 bases and J by 5 bases. CDR3 DNA: TGTGCCAGCAGTCTCACGCCCCCCGGGACAGGGGACCACGAGCAGTACTTC. As protein: CASSLTPPGTGDHEQYF.

The gene calls are TRBV27 and TRBJ1-2; possibly TRBD1 for D (6 bases). The germline gives CDR1 MNHEY, CDR2 SMNVEV (reference sequence). V shed 3 bases and J shed 2 bases, with 10 bases lying between them. The CDR3 runs to 14 residues. The CDR3 nucleotides read TGTGCCAGCAGTTTGCAGGGGCGAAACTATGGCTACACCTTC. Protein product: CASSLQGRNYGYTF.

The chain joins TRBV4-3 to TRBJ2-1; D is undetermined. V was trimmed by 0 bases and J by 6 bases, leaving 9 bases between them. CDR1 and CDR2 from the germline V gene are LGHNA and YSLEER. There are 14 residues in the CDR3. The CDR3 loop is CASSQDLDRNEQFF. The CDR3 DNA reads TGCGCCAGCAGCCAAGATCTAGACCGCAATGAGCAGTTCTTC.